The 25 T cell receptor beta chains listed next were all sequenced from one sample in a study of cytomegalovirus exposure and HLA in healthy donors (dated 2017 in TCRdb). Library construction relied on the immunoSEQ multiplex PCR assay. A mixture of 60 forward primers for TCR Vbeta segments and 13 reverse primers for TCR Jbeta segments was used in the multiplex PCR. Not all clones reach the TCRdb copy of this immuneACCESS table, which keeps in-frame sequences only. Checked studies attribute under half of the gap to unresolved V genes and leave the rest unexplained. The sample profile shows 150,000 to 250,000 clones; approximately 85% of them were found once. The ten largest clones capture about 2.5% of the sample. The sample was PBMCs. The receptor set was obtained from a woman aged 50 to 60 in good health and CMV-seronegative.

The DNA of the CDR3 is TGTGCCAGCAGCTTAGACGGGAGGGTGGGCGAGCAGTACTTC. Translation: CASSLDGRVGEQYF. The chain couples TRBV7-2 to TRBJ2-7; TRBD2 aligns across 8 bases. This CDR3 contains 14 residues. Losses at the gene ends were 1 base for V and 6 bases for J; bases not matched to a gene: 5. The germline V gene has CDR1 SGHTA and CDR2 FQGNSA.

Only one count was recorded for this clone. The gene calls are TRBV27 and TRBJ2-2, with TRBD1 matching over 7 bases. Losses at the gene ends were 8 bases for V and 2 bases for J; bases not matched to a gene: 14. The CDR3 runs 17 residues. CDR1 and CDR2 from the germline V gene are MNHEY and SMNVEV (reference sequence). For the CDR3, the DNA is TGTGCCAGCTTAAAGGCCGGGACAGAGATAAACACCGGGGAGCTGTTTTTT. It specifies CASLKAGTEINTGELFF.

This chain connects TRBV28 to TRBJ1-1; D ambiguous. The CDR3 has 15 amino acids. V dropped 7 bases and J dropped 3 bases, with 18 bases sitting between them. CDR1 is MDHEN, CDR2 SYDVKM, per germline. The DNA of the CDR3 is TGTGCCAGCACCCCCCAATGGAGGAGGGACACTGAAGCTTTCTTT. This translates into CASTPQWRRDTEAFF.

The rearrangement joins TRBV28 to TRBJ2-5, with 7 bases aligning to TRBD1. Trimming at V came to 10 bases and at J to 5 bases, leaving 16 bases not matched to a gene. CDR1 is MDHEN, CDR2 SYDVKM, per germline. The CDR3 loop spans 15 amino acids. CDR3 coding DNA: TGTGCCATCGACACAGGGGCCTCCCGGCGGGAGACCCAGTACTTC. This translates into CAIDTGASRRETQYF.

This clone was seen only a few times. J is TRBJ2-5 and V is TRBV4-1; 12 bases line up with TRBD2. V lost 3 bases to trimming and J lost 3 bases; unmatched junction nucleotides: 5. Germline CDR1 is MGHRA and CDR2 is YSYEKL. CDR3 length: 16 residues. As DNA, the CDR3 is TGCGCCAGCAGCCATTTGGGACTAGCGGGCGAAGAGACCCAGTACTTC. Residues: CASSHLGLAGEETQYF.

This clone was seen a few times. The rearrangement links TRBV5-8 to TRBJ1-2; TRBD1 aligns across 11 bases. CDR1 and CDR2 (germline): SGHTS, YDEGEE. The CDR3 sequence is 13 residues long. Trimming cost V 10 bases and J 4 bases; bases outside gene matches: 6. CDR3 amino acids: CAARTGGGYGYTF. The CDR3 region has the DNA TGTGCCGCCCGGACAGGGGGCGGCTATGGCTACACCTTC.

DNA of the CDR3: TGCGCCAGCAGCTTTCCTAGCGGGGCATTAAATGAGCAGTTCTTC. Its translation is CASSFPSGALNEQFF. The chain couples TRBV5-1 to TRBJ2-1; TRBD2 agrees at 9 bases. The CDR3 has 15 residues. With V trimmed by 2 bases and J by 7 bases, 7 bases remained unmatched. Germline V gene sequence: CDR1 SGHRS, CDR2 YFSETQ.

The rearrangement uses TRBV27 and TRBJ2-2; D unresolved. The CDR3 contains 15 residues. V gave up 3 bases and J gave up 1 base, with 9 bases separating them. From germline, CDR1 is MNHEY and CDR2 SMNVEV (reference sequence). CDR3 protein: CASSLVRGNTGELFF. In DNA, the CDR3 is TGTGCCAGCAGTTTGGTACGCGGGAACACCGGGGAGCTGTTTTTT.

This chain links TRBV7-8 with TRBJ1-2, with 12 bases lining up with TRBD1. This CDR3 has 15 residues. Germline CDR1 and CDR2: SGHVS and FQNEAQ. Trimming removed 5 bases from V and 5 bases from J; junction bases left unmatched: 6. The CDR3: CASSTGTGGMYGYTF. CDR3 DNA sequence: TGTGCCAGCAGCACCGGGACAGGGGGCATGTATGGCTACACCTTC.

The CDR3 nucleotides read TGTGCCAGCAGTAAACAGGGGGCAAGTAATTCACCCCTCCACTTT. It yields the protein CASSKQGASNSPLHF. The J gene is TRBJ1-6, the V gene TRBV2; 9 bases are shared with TRBD1. V shed 5 bases and J 6 bases; nucleotides not matched to a gene: 5. The CDR3 spans 15 residues. Germline V gives CDR1 SNHLY, CDR2 FYNNEI.

The V gene is TRBV5-1, the J gene TRBJ2-5; D remains unclear. The CDR3 has 15 residues. The V gene lost 0 bases and the J gene lost 0 bases, with 9 bases spanning the gap. Looked up from germline, CDR1 is SGHRS and CDR2 is YFSETQ. The CDR3 is CASSLGVSHQETQYF. The CDR3 DNA sequence: TGCGCCAGCAGCTTGGGAGTCTCACACCAAGAGACCCAGTACTTC.

The chain recombines TRBV5-1 with TRBJ2-1; D is undetermined. The V end lost 1 base, the J end lost 4 bases, and 6 bases lay between the germline ends. Germline CDR1 SGHRS, CDR2 YFSETQ. The CDR3 contains 13 residues. As DNA, the CDR3 is TGCGCCAGCAGCTTGCGACAATACAATGAGCAGTTCTTC. Translated, it gives CASSLRQYNEQFF.

The chain has TRBV15 and TRBJ2-4, with 7 bases that match TRBD2. Looked up from germline, CDR1 is LNHNV and CDR2 is YYDKDF (reference sequence). The CDR3 has 21 amino acids. V lost 6 bases to trimming and J lost 12 bases; unmatched junction nucleotides: 35. DNA for the CDR3: TGTGCCACCAGACTCACAACAGGTGCGGGCGGGGGACCTAGCCGTCGGATTACTCAGTACTTC. Encoded protein: CATRLTTGAGGGPSRRITQYF.

Comments on this clone: Other DNA sequences in the sample encode the same CDR3. This chain connects TRBV7-9 to TRBJ1-1, with unresolved D. The CDR3 runs to 14 residues. Germline CDR1 is SEHNR and CDR2 is FQNEAQ (reference sequence). Trimming shortened V by 5 bases and J by 0 bases, and 10 bases separated the two germline ends. The CDR3, as DNA: TGTGCCAGCAGCCCCCCCGGGGTGAACACTGAAGCTTTCTTT. It is translated as CASSPPGVNTEAFF.

V usage is TRBV7-2 and J usage is TRBJ2-2, with 11 positions matching TRBD2. Trimming at V came to 1 base and at J to 6 bases, leaving 7 bases not matched to a gene. CDR1 and CDR2 (germline): SGHTA, FQGNSA. The CDR3 is made up of 17 amino acids. This CDR3 reads CASSLGGRGLAAGELFF. The CDR3 DNA reads as TGTGCCAGCAGCTTAGGGGGACGGGGACTAGCGGCCGGGGAGCTGTTTTTT. Full variable domain (outside the CDR3, taken from reference TRBV7-2 and TRBJ2-2): GAGVSQSPSNKVTEKGKDVELRCDPISGHTALYWYRQSLGQGLEFLIYFQGNSAPDKSGLPSDRFSAERTGGSVSTLTIQRTQQEDSAVYLCASSLGGRGLAAGELFFGEGSRLTVL.

The V call is TRBV19, the J call TRBJ2-1, with 12 bases aligning to TRBD2. With V trimmed by 5 bases and J by 6 bases, 2 bases remained unmatched. The CDR3 contains 14 residues. Germline CDR1 reads LNHDA; CDR2 reads SQIVND (reference sequence). The CDR3 sequence: CASSLAGGPNEQFF. Written as DNA, the CDR3 is TGTGCCAGTAGTCTAGCGGGAGGGCCCAATGAGCAGTTCTTC.

The count of this clone is one. This chain uses TRBV28 with TRBJ2-1; 7 bases map to TRBD1. The V gene end was trimmed by 4 bases and the J gene end by 2 bases; junction bases not matched to a gene: 5. The CDR3 loop spans 15 amino acids. Germline loops: CDR1 MDHEN, CDR2 SYDVKM. CDR3 residues: CASSSTGVPYNEQFF. DNA for the CDR3: TGTGCCAGCAGTTCCACAGGGGTCCCCTACAATGAGCAGTTCTTC.

The rearrangement links TRBV7-9 to TRBJ1-3, with D perhaps matching TRBD1 (6 bases). Germline assignment: CDR1 SEHNR and CDR2 FQNEAQ (reference sequence). CDR3 length: 17 amino acids. Trimming cost V 2 bases and J 3 bases, with 17 bases left between them. The CDR3 DNA is TGTGCCAGCAGCTTAAGTCGGGGCAGGGGTCGTGGAAACACCATATATTTT. It translates to CASSLSRGRGRGNTIYF.

The chain recombines TRBV18 with TRBJ1-3; weak D call: TRBD1 (6 bases). The CDR3 totals 14 residues. Germline-derived CDR1 and CDR2 are KGHSH and LQKENI. Trimming removed 5 bases at V and 4 bases at J, with 12 bases between. The CDR3 sequence: CASSTTGHGNTIYF. The CDR3, as DNA: TGTGCCAGCTCAACAACAGGGCACGGAAACACCATATATTTT.

In the case of this clone: The junction does not match germline at one end; this may be a read error. The identical CDR3 is also encoded by other nucleotide sequences in the sample. This chain connects TRBV14 to TRBJ1-1; D remains unclear. This CDR3 contains 14 residues. Germline values: CDR1 SGHDN, CDR2 FVKESK. The CDR3 bases are TGTGCCAGCAGCCAAATCCAGAGGCGCACTGAAGCCTTCTTT. As protein: CASSQIQRRTEAFF. Combining the CDR3 with reference TRBV14 and TRBJ1-1 gives the whole variable domain EAGVTQFPSHSVIEKGQTVTLRCDPISGHDNLYWYRRVMGKEIKFLLHFVKESKQDESGMPNNRFLAERTGGTYSTLKVQPAELEDSGVYFCASSQIQRRTEAFFGQGTRLTVV.

The chain joins TRBV7-6 to TRBJ1-1; TRBD1 matches at 9 bases. The junction had 9 bases not matched to a gene; V was cut back by 1 base and J by 0 bases. Per germline, CDR1 SGHVS and CDR2 FNYEAQ. The CDR3 has 18 amino acids. The CDR3 here is CASSLGAGQGNMNTEAFF. CDR3 nucleotides: TGTGCCAGCAGCTTAGGGGCAGGACAGGGGAATATGAACACTGAAGCTTTCTTT.

This clone was counted a few times. This chain uses TRBV7-2 with TRBJ2-5; the D gene is possibly TRBD1 (6 bases). Germline CDR1 and CDR2: SGHTA and FQGNSA. This CDR3 has 14 amino acids. Trimming removed 5 bases at V and 6 bases at J, with 16 bases between. The CDR3 nucleotides are TGTGCCAGCAGCAATTCACAGGGCGCGAAGACCCAGTACTTC. Its protein product is CASSNSQGAKTQYF.

The chain links TRBV6-5 to TRBJ2-7; TRBD1 matches at 7 bases. Germline trimming cut 4 bases from V and 6 bases from J; bases unmatched to any gene: 9. CDR1 and CDR2 (germline): MNHEY, SVGAGI. CDR3 length: 14 residues. CDR3 in amino acids: CASSFDRVGSEQYF. In DNA form, the CDR3 reads TGTGCCAGCAGTTTTGACAGGGTGGGATCCGAGCAGTACTTC.

To note about this clone: Mismatch with germline at one junction end may stem from a read error. This chain joins TRBV9 and TRBJ2-7, with TRBD2 matching 8 bases. The CDR3 is 13 amino acids. The V gene's germline CDR1 is SGDLS and CDR2 YYNGEE. CDR3 region: CAGRGSGTSGLHF. CDR3 sequence (DNA): TGTGCCGGCAGAGGATCCGGGACTAGTGGGTTGCACTTC. The full variable domain, completed using reference TRBV9 and TRBJ2-7, is DSGVTQTPKHLITATGQRVTLRCSPRSGDLSVYWYQQSLDQGLQFLIQYYNGEERAKGNILERFSAQQFPDLHSELNLSSLELGDSALYFCAGRGSGTSGLHFGPGTRLTVT.

This clone was counted once. The rearrangement joins TRBV28 to TRBJ2-7, with D possibly TRBD2 on 6 matching bases. V was shortened by 6 bases and J by 3 bases, with 15 bases between the two germline ends. Germline V gene lookup returns CDR1 MDHEN and CDR2 SYDVKM. CDR3 length equals 14 residues. Here the CDR3 reads CASSQQRVHYEQYF. The CDR3 region has the DNA TGTGCCAGCAGCCAACAGCGGGTGCACTACGAGCAGTACTTC.